A selection of T cell receptor beta chains follows, all from one sample in a study of T cell repertoires in cytomegalovirus infection. TCRdb passed the reads through MiXCR, listing each CDR3 protein once. Of around 490,000 distinct CDR3 sequences listed, approximately 25% are singletons. Sequenced sample: PBMCs. Source of these receptors: a human donor in good health (CMV status not recorded). Some clones in this sample may be carry-over from other donors' samples. CDR3s include the opening cysteine and the closing phenylalanine or tryptophan. Fields, in order: clone size, D gene, V gene, J gene, CDR3 DNA, CDR3 protein. D genes are given only for firm matches. Some rows have no size entry. The others give once, few or many, or a class for an expanded clone.

>-|TRBD1|TRBV3-1|TRBJ1-5
TGTGCCAGCAGCCAAGATGCGGACAGGAATCAGCCCCAGCATTTT
CASSQDADRNQPQHF
>-|-|TRBV19|TRBJ1-2
TGTGCCAGTAAGGATGGCGGCCGAATCTATGGCTACACCTTC
CASKDGGRIYGYTF
>many|-|TRBV11-2|TRBJ2-5
TGTGCCAGCAGCTTAGTCACGCGTCAAGAGACCCAGTACTTC
CASSLVTRQETQYF
>-|-|TRBV11-2|TRBJ2-3
TGTGCCAGCGGGGTGGGGACTTTTGCTAGCACAGATACGCAGTATTTT
CASGVGTFASTDTQYF
>few|TRBD2|TRBV20-1|TRBJ2-5
TGCAGTGCTCGCGGACTAGCGGGAGAACAAGAGACCCAGTACTTC
CSARGLAGEQETQYF
>-|TRBD1|TRBV19|TRBJ2-1
TGTGCCAGTAGTATCAATACAGGGGTTCAGGATGAGCAGTTCTTC
CASSINTGVQDEQFF
>few|TRBD2|TRBV12-3/TRBV12-4|TRBJ2-1
TGTGCCAGCAGACCCGATAGCGGGCTAGCGCAGCAGTTCTTC
CASRPDSGLAQQFF
>-|TRBD2|TRBV19|TRBJ2-7
TGTGCCAGTAGTATAGAAGGGACTAGCGGAGCCTACGAGCAGTACTTC
CASSIEGTSGAYEQYF
>few|-|TRBV12-3/TRBV12-4|TRBJ1-5
TGTGCCAGCAGCACAGACAGATCTAGCAATCAGCCCCAGCATTTT
CASSTDRSSNQPQHF
>many|TRBD1|TRBV7-2|TRBJ2-5
TGTGCCAGCAGCACGGACAGGGAGGAGACCCAGTACTTC
CASSTDREETQYF
>-|-|TRBV5-4|TRBJ1-2
TGTGCCAGCAGCTCGTGGCAATCTGGCTACACCTTC
CASSSWQSGYTF
>few|-|TRBV27|TRBJ1-1
TGTGCCAGCAGCCTTAAATCGGACACTGAAGCTTTCTTT
CASSLKSDTEAFF
>-|TRBD1|TRBV12-3/TRBV12-4|TRBJ1-3
TGTGCCAGCAGTTTTGGGTCCGGACAGGGGGGATCTGGAAACACCATATATTTT
CASSFGSGQGGSGNTIYF
>-|TRBD2|TRBV4-2|TRBJ2-3
TGTGCCAGCAGCCAAGGTCAAGCGGGAGGGCCTACAGATACGCAGTATTTT
CASSQGQAGGPTDTQYF
>-|TRBD1|TRBV14|TRBJ1-1
TGTGCCAGCAGCCTGGGGACAGGGTATGACACTGAAGCTTTCTTT
CASSLGTGYDTEAFF
>-|-|TRBV30|TRBJ2-6
TGTGCCTGGAGCCTAGGGGGGACTGGGGCCAACGTCCTGACTTTC
CAWSLGGTGANVLTF
>-|TRBD2|TRBV12-3/TRBV12-4|TRBJ2-5
TGTGCCAGCAGGGGCGAACTAGCGTCGGAAGAGACCCAGTACTTC
CASRGELASEETQYF
>many|TRBD2|TRBV7-2|TRBJ2-1
TGTGCCAGCAGCACCGGGACTAGAAGGTTCTTC
CASSTGTRRFF
>many|TRBD2|TRBV10-3|TRBJ2-1
TGTGCCATCAGGGAAGGGCTAGCGGGACCGAATGAGCAGTTCTTC
CAIREGLAGPNEQFF
>many|-|TRBV7-2|TRBJ2-3
TGTGCCAGTGGAGTGCGGAGCACAGATACGCAGTATTTT
CASGVRSTDTQYF
>few|-|TRBV7-9|TRBJ1-2
TGTGCCAGCAGCATCCTAGGGGGCTATGGCTACACCTTC
CASSILGGYGYTF
>many|-|TRBV7-9|TRBJ2-1
TGTGCCAGCAGCTTAGTGTCTAGCGCCTATGAGCAGTTCTTC
CASSLVSSAYEQFF
>-|-|TRBV29-1|TRBJ1-1
TGCAGCGTTGGTGTCCGGGGGGACCTGAACACTGAAGCTTTCTTT
CSVGVRGDLNTEAFF
>-|TRBD2|TRBV6-2/TRBV6-3|TRBJ2-1
TGTGCCAGCAGTTACGGACTAGCGGGGGTATACAATGAGCAGTTCTTC
CASSYGLAGVYNEQFF
>once|-|TRBV5-5|TRBJ1-5
TGTGCCAGCAGCTTGTCCGGGTCCGGTCAGCCCCAGCATTTT
CASSLSGSGQPQHF
>-|TRBD2|TRBV11-3|TRBJ2-1
TGTGCCAGCAGCTTGGGGTTCCGGACTAGCTATTACAATGAGCAGTTCTTC
CASSLGFRTSYYNEQFF
>-|-|TRBV30|TRBJ2-7
TGTGCCTGGAGTACATCGGGGGCCGGGCAGTACTTC
CAWSTSGAGQYF
>-|TRBD2|TRBV9|TRBJ2-3
TGTGCCAGCAGCGGGGCGGGAGCGACGGATACGCAGTATTTT
CASSGAGATDTQYF
>few|-|TRBV7-3|TRBJ2-3
TGTGCCAGCAGCTTAGGGCAAAGAGATACGCAGTATTTT
CASSLGQRDTQYF
>few|-|TRBV4-1|TRBJ2-2
TGCGCCAGCAGCCAAGAAGGGTATTTTACCGGGGAGCTGTTTTTT
CASSQEGYFTGELFF
>few|-|TRBV19|TRBJ1-1
TGTGCCAGTAGTACGACAGGAGCGATGAACACTGAAGCTTTCTTT
CASSTTGAMNTEAFF
>-|TRBD2|TRBV27|TRBJ2-1
TGTGCCAGCATCTATTATCCCCCGGGACTAGCGGGAGACTCCTACAATGAGCAGTTCTTC
CASIYYPPGLAGDSYNEQFF
>few|-|TRBV6-2/TRBV6-3|TRBJ2-3
TGTGCCAGCAGTTACCGTTCGGCGGCTTCCACAGATACGCAGTATTTT
CASSYRSAASTDTQYF
>-|TRBD1|TRBV11-3|TRBJ2-3
TGTGCCAGCAGCTTAGGACAGGGGAACACAGATACGCAGTATTTT
CASSLGQGNTDTQYF
>few|TRBD1|TRBV19|TRBJ2-3
TGTGCCAGTAACCCCGGGACAGGGCGCGGGCCGCAGTATTTT
CASNPGTGRGPQYF
>many|TRBD2|TRBV7-2|TRBJ2-5
TGTGCCAGCAGGCAGGGCTGGCGGGAGGGCCAAGAGACCCAGTACTTC
CASRQGWREGQETQYF
>-|-|TRBV12-3/TRBV12-4|TRBJ2-1
TGTGCCAGCAGTTTAGCGCGTCCCAGGGGTGGGGGTGAGCAGTTCTTC
CASSLARPRGGGEQFF
>many|-|TRBV19|TRBJ1-5
TGTGCCAGTAGTAATCCGGGCCGGGGCAACAATCAGCCCCAGCATTTT
CASSNPGRGNNQPQHF
>many|-|TRBV6-2/TRBV6-3|TRBJ1-5
TGTGCCAGCAGTTATAGTAATAGCAATCAGCCCCAGCATTTT
CASSYSNSNQPQHF
>-|-|TRBV15|TRBJ1-4
TGTGCCACCAGCAGAGATGCAGGAGGTGGTGAAAAACTGTTTTTT
CATSRDAGGGEKLFF
>-|TRBD2|TRBV2|TRBJ2-2
TGTGCCAGCAGTGTTCTAGCGGGAACCGGGGAGCTGTTTTTT
CASSVLAGTGELFF
>few|-|TRBV3-1|TRBJ2-1
TGTGCCAGCAGCTACACCGGGACAAGCTCCTACAATGAGCAGTTCTTC
CASSYTGTSSYNEQFF
>-|TRBD1|TRBV28|TRBJ1-1
TGTGCCAGCAGTTCGAATCTACAGGGGGTTGGGACTGAAGCTTTCTTT
CASSSNLQGVGTEAFF
>few|-|TRBV7-2|TRBJ1-3
TGTGCCAGCAGCTTTGGGGGCAATACCGGAAACACCATATATTTT
CASSFGGNTGNTIYF
>few|TRBD2|TRBV7-8|TRBJ2-1
TGTGCCAGCAGCTTAGGGTGGGGACTAGCCGATGAGCAGTTCTTC
CASSLGWGLADEQFF
>-|-|TRBV28|TRBJ1-6
TGTGCCAGCAGTTTTGAACCCAGAAATAATTCACCCCTCCACTTT
CASSFEPRNNSPLHF
>-|TRBD2|TRBV29-1|TRBJ2-3
TGCAGCGTTCCCATGGGGGGGAGCACAGATACGCAGTATTTT
CSVPMGGSTDTQYF
>-|-|TRBV18|TRBJ1-1
TGTGCCAGCTCACCGCTGGGGGGGAGGGACACTGAAGCTTTCTTT
CASSPLGGRDTEAFF
>once|-|TRBV5-1|TRBJ1-6
TGCGCCAGCAGCTTGGCTGGGGTCGGACGATCACCCCTCCACTTT
CASSLAGVGRSPLHF
>-|-|TRBV11-2|TRBJ2-1
TGTGCCAGCAGCTTAGCATTAGGCCTAAAAGTGAGTGAGCAGTTCTTC
CASSLALGLKVSEQFF